This T cell receptor (beta chain) was sequenced for a study of Ad26.COV2.S vaccination and SARS-CoV-2 variants. Whole-study results and caveats: TCR breadth and depth estimates may have understated total T cell responses.

Treatment described: roughly 20 received Ad26.COV2.S at low or high dose, single or two shots; 5 received placebo; per-sample allocation not given. After the first vaccine or placebo injection, samples were drawn on day 63. The trim removed 4 bases at V and 4 bases at J, leaving 9 bases unmatched. CDR1 SGHNT and CDR2 YYREEE come from the germline V gene (reference sequence). This CDR3 is built from 16 residues. Notes on this clone: Its specificity is unknown.

Clones were sequenced by immunoSEQ multiplex PCR, and TCRdb holds only the in-frame ones, with some missing. The sample lists more than 300,000 clones; around four fifths were seen once. The receptor was isolated from a person aged 18 to 59 who received the Ad26.COV2.S COVID-19 vaccine or a placebo. The starting material was peripheral blood, obtained in a trial of Ad26.COV2.S vaccine versus placebo. The chain recombines TRBV5-4 with TRBJ1-4; 8 nucleotides align to TRBD1. The CDR3 loop reads CASSLRQGTFNEKLFF. The CDR3 DNA is TGTGCCAGCAGCCTCAGACAGGGGACCTTTAATGAAAAACTGTTTTTT.